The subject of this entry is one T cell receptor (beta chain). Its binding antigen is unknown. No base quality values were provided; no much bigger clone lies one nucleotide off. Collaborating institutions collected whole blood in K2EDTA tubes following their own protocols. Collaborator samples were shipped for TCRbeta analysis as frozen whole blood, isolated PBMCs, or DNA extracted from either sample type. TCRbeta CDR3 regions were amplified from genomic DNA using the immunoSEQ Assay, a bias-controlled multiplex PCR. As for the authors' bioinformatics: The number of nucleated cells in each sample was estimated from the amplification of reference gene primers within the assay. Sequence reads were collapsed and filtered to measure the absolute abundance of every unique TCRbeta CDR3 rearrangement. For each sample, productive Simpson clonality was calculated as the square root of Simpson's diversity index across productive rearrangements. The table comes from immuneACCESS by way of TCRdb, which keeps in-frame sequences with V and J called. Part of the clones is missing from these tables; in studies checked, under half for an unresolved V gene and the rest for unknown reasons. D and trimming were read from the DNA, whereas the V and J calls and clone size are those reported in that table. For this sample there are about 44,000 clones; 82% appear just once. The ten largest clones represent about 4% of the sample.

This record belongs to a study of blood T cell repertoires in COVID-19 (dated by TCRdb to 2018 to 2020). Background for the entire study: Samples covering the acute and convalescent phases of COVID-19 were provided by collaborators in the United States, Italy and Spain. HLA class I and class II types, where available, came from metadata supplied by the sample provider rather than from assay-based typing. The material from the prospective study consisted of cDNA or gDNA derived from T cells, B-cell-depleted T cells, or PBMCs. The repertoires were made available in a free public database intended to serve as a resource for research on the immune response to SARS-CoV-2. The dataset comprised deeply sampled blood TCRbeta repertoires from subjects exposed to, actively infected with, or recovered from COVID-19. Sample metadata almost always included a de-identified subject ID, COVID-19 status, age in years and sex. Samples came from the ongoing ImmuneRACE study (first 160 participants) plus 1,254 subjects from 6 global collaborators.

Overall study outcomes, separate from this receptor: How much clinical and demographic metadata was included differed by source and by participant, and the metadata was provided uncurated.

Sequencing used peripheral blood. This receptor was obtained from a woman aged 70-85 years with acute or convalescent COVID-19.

The CDR3 protein: CASSPGQDGTPVYGYTF. The sequenced DNA is TGTGCCAGTAGTCCCGGACAGGATGGAACCCCCGTTTATGGCTACACCTTC. The rearrangement combines TRBV19 with TRBJ1-2; 7 bases in the middle match TRBD1. Taken from the germline V gene (reference sequence), the CDR1 and CDR2 loops are LNHDA and SQIVND. The CDR3 runs 17 residues from the cysteine to the phenylalanine. The retained sequence is limited to the CDR3, 51 bases, with the frame set at the first base. Trimming accounts for 5 bases at V and 5 bases at J, while the number of junction bases matched to no gene is 17.